This T cell receptor beta chain was found in a study of cytomegalovirus exposure and HLA in healthy donors. About this clone: What it binds is not known.

J was trimmed by 5 bases and V by 6 bases; bases with no gene match: 6. CDR1 is SNHLY and CDR2 is FYNNEI in the germline V gene. This CDR3 has 14 amino acids. The PCR used 60 Vbeta and 13 Jbeta primers. Using immunoSEQ multiplex PCR, the repertoire was profiled, and TCRdb retains in-frame clones only, with some absent. The record lists approximately 70,000 clones, of which the ten most abundant hold over 3%. Whole-study findings and limits: Later, an analysis found that common viral pathogens appeared to be linked with several of the most significant clusters. Specificity for CMV antigens was confirmed in vitro for a few of the CMV-associated chains. A missense DCLRE1C variant was associated with V- and J-gene trimming of TCR beta chains in a later analysis, and an independent cohort replicated the association. Clonal expansion was found to be greater in HLA-associated TCR beta chains than in equally common others in a later analysis.

The J gene is TRBJ2-7, the V gene TRBV2, with TRBD1 matching 11 bases. What was sequenced was PBMCs. The sequence was collected from a female donor in good health and CMV-seropositive. The CDR3 nucleotides are TGTGCCAGCAGGTCGGGACAGGGGGTCAACGAGCAGTACTTC. Translation gives CASRSGQGVNEQYF.